Listed below are T cell receptor beta chains from one sample, sequenced in a study of blood T cell repertoires in COVID-19. The assay was immunoSEQ multiplex PCR, and TCRdb's table has in-frame clones only and misses some. The sample has 270,000 or so clones, around 84% seen once. The material sequenced was PBMCs or T cells enriched from blood (not recorded which). Source of these receptors: a woman in her forties or fifties who had been exposed to COVID-19. CDR3s include the opening cysteine and the closing phenylalanine or tryptophan. Clone size, where shown, is once, few, many, or a class for clones that have expanded.

>13|NA|TRBV19|TRBJ1-5
CASSQLPYQPQHF
>13|NA|TRBV19|TRBJ1-1
CAVALRGNTEAFF
>13|NA|TRBV6-5|TRBJ1-2
CASTTNRAYGYTF
>12|NA|TRBV6-2/TRBV6-3|TRBJ1-1
CASSYDTGVAFF
>13|NA|TRBV29-1|TRBJ1-1
CSVGGGAVRGAFF
>10|NA|TRBV20-1|TRBJ1-1
CSATTREAFF
>13|many|TRBV13|TRBJ2-1
CASSLRTSGGLFF
>15|NA|TRBV30|TRBJ2-1
CAWSVLGRKAGEQFF
>15|NA|TRBV6-5|TRBJ2-7
CASSSHRVTSYEQYF
>14|NA|TRBV10-3|TRBJ2-5
CAISEGGQGLTQYF
>15|NA|TRBV28|TRBJ1-6
CASSQDNFYNSPLHF
>13|NA|TRBV7-9|TRBJ2-7
CASSPSGGYEQYF
>15|NA|TRBV15|TRBJ2-3
CATSRGGKSTDTQYF
>16|NA|TRBV9|TRBJ2-7
CASSVGRDREGDEQYF
>12|NA|TRBV19|TRBJ2-7
CASSIAGREQYF
>15|NA|TRBV5-1|TRBJ2-5
CASSLGLAGQETQYF
>14|NA|TRBV5-6|TRBJ1-2
CASSADRVEYGYTF
>15|NA|TRBV9|TRBJ1-2
CASSLGHNSNYGYTF
>13|NA|TRBV27|TRBJ1-4
CASSFSTNEKLFF
>17|NA|TRBV2|TRBJ2-3
CASSEGVLAGGPDTQYF
>18|NA|TRBV6-6|TRBJ2-6
CASSPRTGGISGANVLTF
>13|NA|TRBV27|TRBJ2-7
CASSRVSGYEQYF
>14|NA|TRBV6-5|TRBJ2-7
CASSSGTDLGEQYF
>13|NA|TRBV7-9|TRBJ2-7
CASSLSGRAEQYF
>15|NA|TRBV10-3|TRBJ1-5
CAISEGQGNNQPQHF
>13|NA|TRBV28|TRBJ1-5
CASSWAQRQPQHF
>16|NA|TRBV28|TRBJ2-1
CASRAISGSSYNEQFF
>14|NA|TRBV29-1|TRBJ1-4
CSVKKQGTNEKLFF
>13|few|TRBV18|TRBJ1-1
CASSPGQNTEAFF
>13|NA|TRBV4-1|TRBJ1-1
CASSRTLNTEAFF
>15|NA|TRBV5-1|TRBJ1-4
CASSLGGTGVRKLFF
>11|NA|TRBV28|TRBJ1-1
CASYQDRETFF